This T cell receptor beta chain was profiled in a study of OX40 agonist ivuxolimab in advanced cancers. CDR1 and CDR2 from the germline V gene are SGDLS and YYNGEE. The CDR3 has 15 amino acids. The data were produced by immunoSEQ multiplex PCR, yet TCRdb's version contains in-frame clones alone and is incomplete. The data contain approximately 84,000 clones, approximately 90% of them seen just once; the ten biggest clones take up about 0.2%. Turning to this clone: The germline gene is not matched at one end of the junction; a read error may be the cause.

The sequence was obtained from an adult with an advanced solid tumor such as melanoma, head and neck, liver or kidney cancer. This chain connects TRBV9 to TRBJ2-2; perhaps TRBD2 as D (5 bases). The source material was CD4+ or CD8+ T cells sorted from blood, sampled in a trial of the OX40 agonist ivuxolimab. Here the CDR3 reads CASTLGLPNTGKLFF. DNA of the CDR3: TGTGCCAGCACCTTGGGATTACCCAACACCGGGAAGCTGTTTTTT.